This T cell receptor (beta chain) emerged from a study of preoperative IRX-2 immunotherapy in early breast cancer. Clones were sequenced by immunoSEQ multiplex PCR, and TCRdb holds only the in-frame ones, with some missing. Altogether about 34,000 clones are present, over 90% being singletons, with the ten largest covering under 8%. V gave up 8 bases and J gave up 2 bases, with 5 bases separating them. Per the germline V gene, CDR1 is SGHVT and CDR2 is SQSDAQ. CDR3 length: 11 amino acids. Treatment of the sample: preoperative locoregional IRX-2 cytokine immunotherapy. Samples came from a phase Ib trial of preoperative locoregional IRX-2 cytokine immunotherapy.

This chain links TRBV7-4 with TRBJ2-3, with D hard to call. This specimen was acquired from a patient treated with IRX-2 immunotherapy. The clonotype was recovered from a human donor with breast cancer. CDR3 loop: CASSSTDTQYF. The CDR3 coding sequence is TGTGCCAGCTCCTCCACAGATACGCAGTATTTT.